This T cell receptor beta chain was profiled in a study of PD-1 blockade in classical Hodgkin lymphoma. With 3 bases clipped from V and 8 bases from J, the junction kept 4 bases outside the gene matches. Germline-derived CDR1 and CDR2 are SGHTA and FQGTGA. CDR3 size: 13 residues. Sequenced by immunoSEQ multiplex PCR; TCRdb stores in-frame clones only, minus some. The data contain over 13,000 clones, roughly three quarters of them seen just once; the ten biggest clones take up roughly 23%. This clone came up once. Exposure to brentuximab vedotin varied, and each patient had relapsed following autologous stem cell transplantation.

Source: peripheral blood mononuclear cells (PBMCs), taken before the second cycle of nivolumab. This sequence originates from a human donor with classical Hodgkin lymphoma. The rearrangement uses TRBV7-3 and TRBJ2-3, with 8 positions matching TRBD2. The CDR3, as DNA: TGTGCCAGCAGCTTTGGGACTAGAGTTACGCAGTATTTT. Residues: CASSFGTRVTQYF.